This TCR beta chain originates from a study of T cell changes during pregnancy in multiple sclerosis. The CDR3 runs to 15 residues. CDR1 is LNHDA and CDR2 is SQIVND in the germline V gene (reference sequence). V trimming: 6 bases; J trimming: 5 bases; junction bases outside the gene matches: 12. TCRdb's copy holds only in-frame clones and misses some; the assay was immunoSEQ multiplex PCR. The sample shows over 45,000 clones, about 93% of them seen only once. The chain is built from TRBV19 and TRBJ1-2, with TRBD1 matching 7 bases. This TCR was recovered from a female donor with multiple sclerosis, enrolled in a pregnancy study. The sample in question was CD8+ T cells from peripheral blood mononuclear cells, obtained in the third trimester of pregnancy. CDR3 amino acids: CASRGSTGVSYGYTF. The CDR3 coding sequence is TGTGCCAGTAGGGGGAGCACAGGGGTTTCGTATGGCTACACCTTC.